These 30 T cell receptor beta chains were all obtained from the same sample, sequenced in a study of human T cells and chemical hapten exposure. The time point denotes: pre-sensitization, week 0. The sample's treatment: therapeutic diphenylcyclopropenone sensitization with weekly scalp DPC. Via MiXCR, TCRdb re-called the RACE reads, giving one row per CDR3 protein. The sample has under 70,000 distinct CDR3 sequences; 10% to 12% are singletons. The sequencing here drew on whole blood, taken in connection with sensitization to the hapten diphenylcyclopropenone (DPC). Source of these receptors: a woman aged 40-49 years with alopecia areata. Some clones in this sample may be carry-over from other donors' samples.

In this sample, this clonotype turned up many times. This chain links TRBV27 with TRBJ1-1; no clear D. Germline V CDR1 and CDR2: MNHEY, SMNVEV (reference sequence). Trimming shortened V by 0 bases and J by 9 bases, and 11 bases separated the two germline ends. This CDR3 has 13 residues. Here the CDR3 reads CASSLSTASKAFF. The CDR3 DNA reads as TGTGCCAGCAGTTTATCGACCGCTTCTAAAGCTTTCTTT.

The CDR3, as DNA: TGTGCCAGCAGTTTAGAAGGGGTGCTAGCCCCGTACCCCGGGGAGCTGTTTTTT. Translating it yields CASSLEGVLAPYPGELFF. This sequence joins TRBV27 and TRBJ2-2; possibly TRBD1 or TRBD2 for D (5 bases each). Germline V CDR1 and CDR2: MNHEY, SMNVEV (reference sequence). The V end lost 2 bases, the J end lost 6 bases, and 22 bases lay between the germline ends. The length of the CDR3 is 18 residues.

The gene calls are TRBV6-5 and TRBJ1-2; 7 bases fit TRBD1. The CDR3 has 14 amino acids. CDR1 and CDR2 (germline): MNHEY, SVGAGI. The V and J ends lost 2 bases and 6 bases, in that order; junction bases with no gene match: 6. The CDR3 spells CASSYQTGSNGYTF. DNA for the CDR3: TGTGCCAGCAGTTACCAGACAGGGAGTAATGGCTACACCTTC.

This clonotype came up many times. The genes are TRBV6-6 and TRBJ1-1; 9 positions match TRBD1. The V gene end was trimmed by 10 bases and the J gene end by 5 bases; junction bases not matched to a gene: 8. Per the germline V gene, CDR1 is MNHNY and CDR2 is SVGAGI (reference sequence). The CDR3 has 13 residues. The CDR3 bases are TGTGCCACTTCCGGGACAGGGAGAACTGAAGCTTTCTTT. It yields the protein CATSGTGRTEAFF.

At least ten counts were recorded for this clonotype. This chain connects TRBV12-3 or TRBV12-4 to TRBJ2-1; D unclear. The CDR3 is 13 residues long. Between the trimmed V and J ends, which lost 3 bases and 8 bases, there was a span of 11 bases. This CDR3 is CASSFLLNDEQFF. The CDR3 nucleotides read TGTGCCAGCAGTTTCCTCTTGAATGATGAGCAGTTCTTC.

This clonotype was detected many times. CDR3 DNA sequence: TGTGCTAGTGGTCGGGACCGGACTGAAGCTTTCTTT. Its protein product is CASGRDRTEAFF. This chain uses TRBV12-5 with TRBJ1-1, with D tentatively TRBD1 (5 bases). The CDR3 sequence is 12 residues long. The germline gives CDR1 LGHNT, CDR2 FRNRAP. V was clipped by 5 bases and J by 5 bases, with 9 bases between them.

This chain joins TRBV29-1 and TRBJ1-1, with TRBD1 identical over 11 bases. The germline gives CDR1 SQVTM, CDR2 ANQGSEA. With 7 bases clipped from V and 4 bases from J, the junction kept 2 bases outside the gene matches. The CDR3 totals 12 residues. The CDR3 nucleotides read TGCAGCGCCGGGACAGGGGGCACTGAAGCTTTCTTT. This codes for CSAGTGGTEAFF.

Ten or more counts support this clonotype. This chain connects TRBV6-6 to TRBJ2-1; possibly TRBD1 for D (5 bases). The germline V gene has CDR1 MNHNY and CDR2 SVGAGI (reference sequence). Between the trimmed V and J ends, which lost 0 bases and 10 bases, there was a span of 10 bases. This CDR3 has 13 residues. The CDR3 protein is CASSYSGLGEQFF. CDR3 bases: TGTGCCAGCAGTTACTCGGGGCTGGGAGAGCAGTTCTTC.

This clonotype was observed a few times. V gene TRBV29-1 combines with J gene TRBJ1-2; 9 positions match TRBD1. Looked up from germline, CDR1 is SQVTM and CDR2 is ANQGSEA. The ends lost 7 bases at V and 6 bases at J; junction bases unmatched: 3. The CDR3 runs 11 residues. The CDR3 DNA reads as TGCAGCGGTGGGACAGGGCATGGCTACACCTTC. Translation gives CSGGTGHGYTF.

Only a few counts were recorded for this clonotype. This rearrangement joins TRBV2 to TRBJ2-5, with D possibly being TRBD2 (5 bases). The ends were cut back, 3 bases at V and 3 bases at J, with 5 bases in the middle. This CDR3 has 12 residues. CDR1 is SNHLY and CDR2 is FYNNEI in the germline V gene. The CDR3 here is CASSEREETQYF. The CDR3 DNA reads as TGTGCCAGCAGTGAGCGGGAAGAGACCCAGTACTTC.

This clonotype was observed at least ten times. The chain couples TRBV27 to TRBJ1-1; a weak D match, TRBD1 (6 bases). The length of the CDR3 is 13 residues. Germline V gene lookup returns CDR1 MNHEY and CDR2 SMNVEV (reference sequence). V was cut by 8 bases and J by 0 bases, with 10 bases left in between. CDR3 loop: CASHRVVNTEAFF. For the CDR3, the DNA is TGTGCCAGCCACAGGGTTGTGAACACTGAAGCTTTCTTT.

This clonotype occurred a few times. The J gene is TRBJ2-7, the V gene TRBV7-9; D is unresolved. Germline V gene data show CDR1 as SEHNR and CDR2 as FQNEAQ (reference sequence). V lost 6 bases to trimming and J lost 7 bases, with 10 bases between them. The CDR3 spans 11 residues. The CDR3 here is CASSFGVEQYF. CDR3 in DNA: TGTGCCAGCAGTTTTGGGGTGGAGCAGTACTTC.

This clonotype was observed at least ten times. The gene calls are TRBV4-1 and TRBJ2-7, with D perhaps TRBD2 (6 bases). Germline V gene data show CDR1 as MGHRA and CDR2 as YSYEKL. Trimming stripped 1 base from V and 0 bases from J, with 16 bases between. This CDR3 comprises 17 residues. Here the CDR3 DNA reads TGCGCCAGCAGCCAAGTCTATGATGGGGGGTTCTCCTACGAGCAGTACTTC. This translates into CASSQVYDGGFSYEQYF.

This clonotype showed up many times. This rearrangement joins TRBV27 to TRBJ2-7; the match to TRBD1 covers 12 bases. The CDR3 sequence is 15 residues long. Trimming cost V 4 bases and J 5 bases; bases outside gene matches: 6. Germline V CDR1 and CDR2: MNHEY, SMNVEV (reference sequence). CDR3 sequence: CASSSGTGGKDEQYF. In nucleotides, the CDR3 is TGTGCCAGCAGTTCCGGGACAGGGGGCAAGGACGAGCAGTACTTC.

The chain couples TRBV15 to TRBJ2-3; D is possibly TRBD1 or TRBD2 (5 bases each). The CDR3 length is 16 residues. The germline CDR1 and CDR2 sequences are LNHNV and YYDKDF (reference sequence). The ends were cut back, 0 bases at V and 1 base at J, with 11 bases in the middle. The CDR3, as DNA: TGTGCCACCAGCAGAGATAAGGGACCTCGCACAGATACGCAGTATTTT. Protein sequence: CATSRDKGPRTDTQYF.

This clonotype has more than one count but fewer than ten. This chain links TRBV6-6 with TRBJ2-3, with 9 nucleotides matching TRBD1. The germline gives CDR1 MNHNY, CDR2 SVGAGI (reference sequence). Trimming at V came to 7 bases and at J to 2 bases, leaving 10 bases not matched to a gene. The length of the CDR3 is 16 residues. CDR3 in amino acids: CASTKTGGTFTDTQYF. DNA of the CDR3: TGTGCCAGCACGAAGACAGGGGGAACATTCACAGATACGCAGTATTTT.

This clonotype was seen only a few times. This chain uses TRBV18 with TRBJ2-7; D is undetermined. This CDR3 has 12 amino acids. The germline gives CDR1 KGHSH, CDR2 LQKENI. The V gene lost 2 bases and the J gene lost 0 bases, with 2 bases spanning the gap. The CDR3 protein is CASSPNSYEQYF. The CDR3 nucleotides are TGTGCCAGCTCACCAAACTCCTACGAGCAGTACTTC.

This chain uses TRBV29-1 with TRBJ1-6; D is uncertain. Looked up from germline, CDR1 is SQVTM and CDR2 is ANQGSEA. The CDR3 covers 13 residues. V was shortened by 6 bases and J by 9 bases, with 15 bases between the two germline ends. The CDR3 DNA reads as TGCAGCGTGATCGAAGGGCACTCTTCACCCCTCCACTTT. Protein sequence: CSVIEGHSSPLHF. The entire variable domain, with the rest obtained from reference TRBV29-1 and TRBJ1-6, is as follows: SAVISQKPSRDICQRGTSLTIQCQVDSQVTMMFWYRQQPGQSLTLIATANQGSEATYESGFVIDKFPISRPNLTFSTLTVSNMSPEDSSIYLCSVIEGHSSPLHFGNGTRLTVT.

V and J are TRBV4-3 and TRBJ1-1, with D perhaps matching TRBD1 (5 bases). The CDR3 has 15 amino acids. CDR1 and CDR2 (germline): LGHNA, YSLEER. V lost 0 bases and J 11 bases, leaving 19 bases between the germline ends. The CDR3 sequence: CASSQEGGPRVNAFF. The CDR3 coding sequence is TGCGCCAGCAGCCAAGAGGGGGGACCCCGCGTAAATGCTTTCTTT.

This clonotype was recorded many times. The V call is TRBV7-2, the J call TRBJ1-5; TRBD1 matches 12 bases. Germline CDR1 and CDR2: SGHTA and FQGNSA. V lost 1 base, J lost 6 bases, and 4 bases stayed unmatched. This CDR3 has 16 amino acids. DNA for the CDR3: TGTGCCAGCAGCTTAGGGGACAGGGGGCGTAGTCAGCCCCAGCATTTT. Encoded protein: CASSLGDRGRSQPQHF.

Only one count was recorded for this clonotype. The V and J genes are TRBV28 and TRBJ1-2, with unresolved D. V was shortened by 3 bases and J by 8 bases, with 13 bases between the two germline ends. Germline CDR1 and CDR2: MDHEN and SYDVKM. This CDR3 spans 13 amino acids. CDR3 DNA sequence: TGTGCCAGCAGTTTCCCGGGCCACTTGGGCTACACCTTC. It is translated as CASSFPGHLGYTF.

This clonotype has at least ten counts. The chain couples TRBV9 to TRBJ1-3, with D unclear. Germline V gene sequence: CDR1 SGDLS, CDR2 YYNGEE. The CDR3 consists of 14 residues. Trimming left V 3 bases short and J 4 bases short, with 11 bases between. The CDR3 is CASSARSLGNTIYF. CDR3 bases: TGTGCCAGCAGCGCCCGGTCTCTCGGAAACACCATATATTTT.

In the case of this clonotype: A much larger clonotype is one base distant, so this may be a read error. This chain links TRBV19 with TRBJ2-1, with 9 bases that match TRBD1. The CDR3 spans 19 residues. CDR1 is LNHDA and CDR2 is SQIVND in the germline V gene (reference sequence). This CDR3 is CASSMARTGVRSSCNEQFF. The CDR3 DNA reads as TGTGCCAGTAGTATGGCTCGGACAGGGGTAAGAAGCTCCTGCAATGAGCAGTTCTTC. Combining the CDR3 with reference TRBV19 and TRBJ2-1 gives the whole variable domain DGGITQSPKYLFRKEGQNVTLSCEQNLNHDAMYWYRQDPGQGLRLIYYSQIVNDFQKGDIAEGYSVSREKKESFPLTVTSAQKNPTAFYLCASSMARTGVRSSCNEQFFGPGTRLTVL.

In its sample, this clonotype was seen many times. The chain recombines TRBV20-1 with TRBJ2-5; no definite D call. V dropped 7 bases and J dropped 1 base, with 7 bases sitting between them. Germline CDR1 DFQATT, CDR2 SNEGSKA (reference sequence). This CDR3 contains 11 residues. CDR3 sequence (DNA): TGCAGTGGACGTCCCCAAGAGACCCAGTACTTC. This codes for CSGRPQETQYF.

This chain links TRBV20-1 with TRBJ2-1; TRBD2 aligns across 9 bases. With V trimmed by 3 bases and J by 6 bases, 6 bases remained unmatched. Germline V CDR1 and CDR2: DFQATT, SNEGSKA (reference sequence). This CDR3 region has 14 residues. The CDR3 sequence: CSASPASGANEQFF. The CDR3 coding sequence is TGCAGTGCTAGCCCGGCTAGCGGGGCCAATGAGCAGTTCTTC.

The genes are TRBV7-2 and TRBJ1-1; D gene unclear. V lost 3 bases and J lost 2, with 7 bases in between. Germline loops: CDR1 SGHTA, CDR2 FQGNSA. This CDR3 is built from 13 residues. Here the CDR3 reads CASSFQKNTEAFF. The CDR3 bases are TGTGCCAGCAGCTTTCAGAAAAACACTGAAGCTTTCTTT.

This clonotype appeared a few times. The chain joins TRBV27 to TRBJ2-3; either TRBD1 or TRBD2 may supply D (5 bases each). The CDR3 consists of 12 residues. Germline V CDR1 and CDR2: MNHEY, SMNVEV (reference sequence). V was cut by 4 bases and J by 9 bases, with 11 bases left in between. The CDR3 loop reads CASSSPGPTQYF. Here the CDR3 DNA reads TGTGCCAGCAGTTCCCCGGGACCCACGCAGTATTTT.

This clonotype was counted at least ten times. The chain recombines TRBV7-2 with TRBJ2-7; weak D call: TRBD2 (5 bases). Germline V gene sequence: CDR1 SGHTA, CDR2 FQGNSA. The CDR3 spans 14 residues. V dropped 3 bases and J dropped 3 bases, with 12 bases sitting between them. As DNA, the CDR3 is TGTGCCAGCAGCTTTGGTGGCGGGTACTACGAGCAGTACTTC. Protein product: CASSFGGGYYEQYF.

There are many counts of this clonotype. The rearrangement links TRBV7-8 to TRBJ1-1; perhaps TRBD1 as D (5 bases). The CDR3 loop spans 16 amino acids. CDR1 and CDR2 (germline): SGHVS, FQNEAQ. Trimming pared 4 bases from V and 0 bases from J, leaving 15 bases between. This CDR3 is CASSSRDPTVNTEAFF. CDR3 sequence (DNA): TGTGCCAGCAGCTCCCGGGACCCGACGGTGAACACTGAAGCTTTCTTT.

At least ten counts were recorded for this clonotype. V is TRBV6-2 or TRBV6-3 and J is TRBJ2-5; TRBD2 matches 11 bases. The CDR3 has 16 residues. The germline CDR1 and CDR2 sequences are MNHEY and SVGEGT. The trim removed 5 bases at V and 5 bases at J, leaving 10 bases unmatched. The CDR3 DNA follows: TGTGCCAGCAGTAGTCCGACTAGCGGGGAGATGGAGACCCAGTACTTC. This gives the protein CASSSPTSGEMETQYF.